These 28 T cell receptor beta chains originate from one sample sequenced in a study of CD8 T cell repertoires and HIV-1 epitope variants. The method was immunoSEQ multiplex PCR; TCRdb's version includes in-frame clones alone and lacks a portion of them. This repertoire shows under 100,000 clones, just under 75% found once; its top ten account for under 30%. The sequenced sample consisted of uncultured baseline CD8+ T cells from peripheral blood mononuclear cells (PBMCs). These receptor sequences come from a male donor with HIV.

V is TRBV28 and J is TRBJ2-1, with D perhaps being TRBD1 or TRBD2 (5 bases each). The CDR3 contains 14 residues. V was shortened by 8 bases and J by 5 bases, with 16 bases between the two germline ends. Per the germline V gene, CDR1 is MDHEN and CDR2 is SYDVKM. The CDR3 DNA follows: TGTGCCAGCCGGACATCGGGATGGCACAATGAGCAGTTCTTC. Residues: CASRTSGWHNEQFF.

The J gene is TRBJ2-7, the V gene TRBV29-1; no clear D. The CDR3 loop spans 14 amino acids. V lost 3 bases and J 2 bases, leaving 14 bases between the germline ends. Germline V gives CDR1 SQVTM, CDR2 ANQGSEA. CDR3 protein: CSVEYSGNPYEQYF. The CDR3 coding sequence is TGCAGCGTTGAGTACAGTGGGAATCCCTACGAGCAGTACTTC.

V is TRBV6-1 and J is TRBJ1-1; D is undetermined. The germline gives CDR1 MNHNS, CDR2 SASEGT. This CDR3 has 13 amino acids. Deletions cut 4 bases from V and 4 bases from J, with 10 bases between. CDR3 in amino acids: CASSASHGTEAFF. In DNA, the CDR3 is TGTGCCAGCAGTGCCTCACACGGCACTGAAGCTTTCTTT.

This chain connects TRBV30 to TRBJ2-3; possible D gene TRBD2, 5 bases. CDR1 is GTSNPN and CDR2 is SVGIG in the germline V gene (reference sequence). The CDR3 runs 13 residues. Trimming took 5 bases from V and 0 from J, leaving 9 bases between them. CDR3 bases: TGTGCCTGGGGACTGTCTAGCACAGATACGCAGTATTTT. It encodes CAWGLSSTDTQYF.

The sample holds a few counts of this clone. For the CDR3, the DNA is TGTGCCAGCAGTGTTGGGGGTCTGACTGAAGCTTTCTTT. Amino acids: CASSVGGLTEAFF. The rearrangement uses TRBV6-1 and TRBJ1-1; possibly TRBD1 for D (5 bases). V was pared by 4 bases and J by 5 bases, with 11 bases between. Germline assignment: CDR1 MNHNS and CDR2 SASEGT. This CDR3 is built from 13 residues.

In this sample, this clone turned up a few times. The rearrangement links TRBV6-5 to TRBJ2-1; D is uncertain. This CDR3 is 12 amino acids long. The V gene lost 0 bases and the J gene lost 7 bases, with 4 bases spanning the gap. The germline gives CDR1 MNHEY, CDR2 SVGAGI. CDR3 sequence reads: CASSYSGNEQFF. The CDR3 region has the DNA TGTGCCAGCAGTTACTCCGGGAATGAGCAGTTCTTC.

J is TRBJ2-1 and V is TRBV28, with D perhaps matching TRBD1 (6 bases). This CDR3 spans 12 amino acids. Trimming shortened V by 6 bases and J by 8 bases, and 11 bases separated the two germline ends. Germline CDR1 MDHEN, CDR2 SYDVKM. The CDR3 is CASSTGIHEQFF. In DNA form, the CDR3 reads TGTGCCAGCAGCACAGGGATCCATGAGCAGTTCTTC.

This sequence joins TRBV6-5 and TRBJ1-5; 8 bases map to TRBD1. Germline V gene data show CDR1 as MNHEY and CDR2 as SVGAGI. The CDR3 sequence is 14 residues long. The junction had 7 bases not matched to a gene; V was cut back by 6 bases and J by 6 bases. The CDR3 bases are TGTGCCAGCAGCCCCGGGACAGGCGGTCAGCCCCAGCATTTT. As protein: CASSPGTGGQPQHF.

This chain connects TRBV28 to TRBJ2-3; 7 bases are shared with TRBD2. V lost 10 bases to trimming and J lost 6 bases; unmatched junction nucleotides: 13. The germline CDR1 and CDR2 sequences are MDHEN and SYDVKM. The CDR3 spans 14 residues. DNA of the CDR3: TGTGCCACGCTTCTCGCGGGGGAATGGGATACGCAGTATTTT. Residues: CATLLAGEWDTQYF.

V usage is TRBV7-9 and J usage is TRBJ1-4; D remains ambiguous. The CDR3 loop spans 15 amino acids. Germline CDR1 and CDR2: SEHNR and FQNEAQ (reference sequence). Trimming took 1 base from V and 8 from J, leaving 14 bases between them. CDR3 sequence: CASSLGGFGKEKLFF. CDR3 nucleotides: TGTGCCAGCAGCTTAGGAGGATTTGGAAAGGAAAAACTGTTTTTT.

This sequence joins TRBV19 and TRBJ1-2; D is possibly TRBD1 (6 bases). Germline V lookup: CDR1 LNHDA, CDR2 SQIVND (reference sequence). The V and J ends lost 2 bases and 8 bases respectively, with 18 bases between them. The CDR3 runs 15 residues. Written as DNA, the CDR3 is TGTGCCAGTAGTATAACACAGGGCGTCACGAACGGCTACACCTTC. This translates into CASSITQGVTNGYTF.

For the CDR3, the DNA is TGCGCCAGCAGCCAAGGTTCTGTGGGGACCGGGGAGCTGTTTTTT. This codes for CASSQGSVGTGELFF. The V gene is TRBV4-3, the J gene TRBJ2-2, with D unclear. Germline-derived CDR1 and CDR2 are LGHNA and YSLEER. The CDR3 is 15 amino acids. The V and J ends lost 1 base and 5 bases respectively, with 11 bases between them.

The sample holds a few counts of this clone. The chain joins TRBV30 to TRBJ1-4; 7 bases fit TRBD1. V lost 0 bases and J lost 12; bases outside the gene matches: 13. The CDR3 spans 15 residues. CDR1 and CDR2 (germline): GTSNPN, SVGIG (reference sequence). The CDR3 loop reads CAWSVGDSLKGELFF. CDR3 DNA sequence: TGTGCCTGGAGTGTAGGGGACAGCCTAAAAGGGGAACTGTTTTTT.

This CDR3 reads CASSPAFGTGDETQYF. CDR3 sequence (DNA): TGTGCCAGCAGCCCCGCCTTCGGGACAGGGGACGAGACCCAGTACTTC. The gene calls are TRBV2 and TRBJ2-5, with TRBD1 identical over 10 bases. The germline gives CDR1 SNHLY, CDR2 FYNNEI. The CDR3 is 16 residues long. The J segment lost 5 bases and the V segment lost 6 bases, leaving 12 bases of the junction unmatched. Full variable domain (remainder filled in from reference TRBV2 and TRBJ2-5): EPEVTQTPSHQVTQMGQEVILRCVPISNHLYFYWYRQILGQKVEFLVSFYNNEISEKSEIFDDQFSVERPDGSNFTLKIRSTKLEDSAMYFCASSPAFGTGDETQYFGPGTRLLVL.

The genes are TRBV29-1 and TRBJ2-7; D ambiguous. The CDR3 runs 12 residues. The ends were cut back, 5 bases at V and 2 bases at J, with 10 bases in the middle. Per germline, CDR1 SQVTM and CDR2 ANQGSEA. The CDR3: CSVSYSTYEQYF. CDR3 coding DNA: TGCAGCGTTAGCTACAGTACCTACGAGCAGTACTTC.

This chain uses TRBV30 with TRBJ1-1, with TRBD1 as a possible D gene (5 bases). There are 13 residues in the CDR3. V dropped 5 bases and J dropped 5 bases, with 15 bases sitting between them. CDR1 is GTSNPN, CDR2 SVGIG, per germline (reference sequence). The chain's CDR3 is CAWARGGRTEAFF. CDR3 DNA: TGTGCCTGGGCCCGCGGGGGGAGGACTGAAGCTTTCTTT.

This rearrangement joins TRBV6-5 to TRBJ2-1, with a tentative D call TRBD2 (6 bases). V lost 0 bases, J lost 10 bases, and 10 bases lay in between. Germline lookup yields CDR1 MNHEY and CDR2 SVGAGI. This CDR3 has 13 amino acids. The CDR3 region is CASSYSRTSEQFF. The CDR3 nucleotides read TGTGCCAGCAGTTACTCGAGAACTAGCGAGCAGTTCTTC.

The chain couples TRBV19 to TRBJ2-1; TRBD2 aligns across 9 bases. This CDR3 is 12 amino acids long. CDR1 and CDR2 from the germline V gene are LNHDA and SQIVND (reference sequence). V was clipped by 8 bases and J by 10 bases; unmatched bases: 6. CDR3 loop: CASWDLAGEQFF. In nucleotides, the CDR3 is TGTGCCAGTTGGGATCTAGCGGGGGAGCAGTTCTTC.

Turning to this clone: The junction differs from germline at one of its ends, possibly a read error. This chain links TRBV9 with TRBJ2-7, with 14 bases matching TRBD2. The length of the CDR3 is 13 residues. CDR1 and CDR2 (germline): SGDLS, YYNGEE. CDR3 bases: TGTGCCAGCTGTCCGGGACTAGCGGGAGCCCCACACTTC. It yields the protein CASCPGLAGAPHF.

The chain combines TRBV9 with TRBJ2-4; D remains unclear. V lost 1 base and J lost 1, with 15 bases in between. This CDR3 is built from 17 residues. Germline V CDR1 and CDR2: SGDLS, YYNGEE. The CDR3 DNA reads TGTGCCAGCAGCGTAAGGCCCCTTCTTAAGGCCAAAAACATTCAGTACTTC. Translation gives CASSVRPLLKAKNIQYF.

CDR3 protein: CASSPGHGYEQYF. The CDR3 nucleotides read TGTGCCAGCAGTCCCGGACACGGCTACGAGCAGTACTTC. This chain connects TRBV6-6 to TRBJ2-7, with D maybe TRBD1 (5 bases). Germline V gene data show CDR1 as MNHNY and CDR2 as SVGAGI (reference sequence). There are 13 residues in the CDR3. Between the trimmed V and J ends, which lost 5 bases and 3 bases, there was a span of 11 bases.

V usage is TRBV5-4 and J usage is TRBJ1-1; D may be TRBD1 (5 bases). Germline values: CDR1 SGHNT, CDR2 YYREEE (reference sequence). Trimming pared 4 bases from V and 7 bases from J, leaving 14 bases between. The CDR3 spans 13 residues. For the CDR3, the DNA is TGTGCCAGCAGCGGGGACCGGGACGGTGAAGCTTTCTTT. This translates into CASSGDRDGEAFF.

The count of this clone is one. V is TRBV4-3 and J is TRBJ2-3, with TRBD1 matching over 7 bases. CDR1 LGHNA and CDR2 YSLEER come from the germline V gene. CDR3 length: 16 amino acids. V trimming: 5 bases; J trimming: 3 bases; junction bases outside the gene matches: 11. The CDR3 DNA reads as TGCGCCAGCAGCAGAGGAAGGGGGCAAGGGACAGATACGCAGTATTTT. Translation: CASSRGRGQGTDTQYF.

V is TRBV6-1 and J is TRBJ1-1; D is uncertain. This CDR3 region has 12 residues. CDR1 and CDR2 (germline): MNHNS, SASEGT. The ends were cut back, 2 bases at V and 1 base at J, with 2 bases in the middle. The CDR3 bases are TGTGCCAGCAGTGAACGGAACACTGAAGCTTTCTTT. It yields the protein CASSERNTEAFF.

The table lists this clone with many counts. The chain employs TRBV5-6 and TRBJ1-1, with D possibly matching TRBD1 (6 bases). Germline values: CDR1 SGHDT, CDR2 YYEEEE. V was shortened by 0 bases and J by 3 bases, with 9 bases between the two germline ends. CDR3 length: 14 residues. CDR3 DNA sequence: TGTGCCAGCAGCTTGGGGACAGCATACACTGAAGCTTTCTTT. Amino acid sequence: CASSLGTAYTEAFF. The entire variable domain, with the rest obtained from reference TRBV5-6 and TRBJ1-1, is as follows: DAGVTQSPTHLIKTRGQQVTLRCSPKSGHDTVSWYQQALGQGPQFIFQYYEEEERQRGNFPDRFSGHQFPNYSSELNVNALLLGDSALYLCASSLGTAYTEAFFGQGTRLTVV.

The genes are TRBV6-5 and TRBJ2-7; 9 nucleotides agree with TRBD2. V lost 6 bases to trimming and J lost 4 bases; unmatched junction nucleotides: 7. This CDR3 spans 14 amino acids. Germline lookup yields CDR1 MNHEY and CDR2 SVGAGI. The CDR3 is CASRVSGRDYEQYF. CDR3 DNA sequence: TGTGCCAGCAGAGTTAGCGGGAGAGATTACGAGCAGTACTTC.

The CDR3 DNA reads TGTGCCAGCAGCCTGGAACCTGGGAACACTGAAGCTTTCTTT. It encodes CASSLEPGNTEAFF. The chain joins TRBV9 to TRBJ1-1; D not resolved. Trimming cost V 4 bases and J 1 base, with 11 bases left between them. The V gene's germline CDR1 is SGDLS and CDR2 YYNGEE. The CDR3 contains 14 residues.

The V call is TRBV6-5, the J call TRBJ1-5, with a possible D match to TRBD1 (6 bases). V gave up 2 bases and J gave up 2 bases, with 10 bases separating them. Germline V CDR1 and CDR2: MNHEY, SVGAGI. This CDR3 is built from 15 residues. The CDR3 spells CASSYGAGGNQPQHF. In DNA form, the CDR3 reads TGTGCCAGCAGTTACGGGGCAGGGGGCAATCAGCCCCAGCATTTT.